The clone carrying this T cell receptor beta chain was observed at least ten times. What it binds is not known. The source of the sample is a study of cytomegalovirus exposure and HLA in healthy donors. Study overall: The platform used for the roughly 110 validation repertoires matched that of the 650 to 750 first-cohort repertoires, a later analysis reported. Whole-study findings and limits: TCR beta chains numbering some 160 were designated cytomegalovirus-associated. For cytomegalovirus status, the classifier reportedly gave diagnoses with high specificity and sensitivity. According to a later analysis, TCR clusters from the first cohort tended to co-occur in the 120 or so validation repertoires.

This CDR3 contains 13 residues. Germline CDR1 is SGHTA and CDR2 is FQGTGA. Trimming stripped 4 bases from V and 1 base from J, with 7 bases between. Some clones are missing from TCRdb's copy, which holds only in-frame ones; the method was immunoSEQ multiplex PCR. The sample lists about 160,000 clones; 84% were seen once. The sequenced sample was PBMCs. This TCR came from a man aged 25 to 45 in good health and CMV-seropositive. The chain carries TRBV7-3 and TRBJ1-1; tentatively, D is TRBD1 (5 bases). CDR3 bases: TGTGCCAGCAGCTCAGGGCCGAACACTGAAGCTTTCTTT. Its translation is CASSSGPNTEAFF.